Each of the 10 T cell receptor beta chains below was sequenced from the same sample in a study of shared clonotypes between healthy human individuals. The data were produced by immunoSEQ multiplex PCR, yet TCRdb's version contains in-frame clones alone and is incomplete. Seen here are about 1.5 million clones, more than 95% observed once, and the top ten hold more than 0.9%. Sequencing used naive CD4+ T cells sorted from blood. Documented subset: CD45RA+ positively selected. All receptors come from a man aged 25-40 years in good health.

V gene TRBV6-1 combines with J gene TRBJ2-5; 16 positions agree with TRBD2. This CDR3 is 17 amino acids long. Germline V CDR1 and CDR2: MNHNS, SASEGT. Trimming cost V 3 bases and J 4 bases; bases outside gene matches: 5. CDR3: CASSEPGLAGGLETQYF. The DNA for the CDR3 is TGTGCCAGCAGTGAGCCGGGACTAGCGGGAGGGCTAGAGACCCAGTACTTC.

This chain links TRBV10-3 with TRBJ2-3; D is possibly TRBD1 or TRBD2 (7 bases each). In germline, CDR1 is ENHRY, CDR2 SYGVKD. With 4 bases removed from V and 4 bases from J, the gap between germline ends came to 15 bases. CDR3 size: 15 residues. The CDR3 here is CAISGQGGAADTQYF. As DNA, the CDR3 is TGTGCCATCAGTGGCCAGGGGGGGGCCGCAGATACGCAGTATTTT.

The chain joins TRBV6-5 to TRBJ1-2; D is uncertain. CDR3 length: 13 amino acids. CDR1 and CDR2 (germline): MNHEY, SVGAGI. Trimming took off 6 bases at V and 8 bases at J, with 16 bases between the two ends. CDR3 sequence reads: CASRPVHLGGYTF. The CDR3 region has the DNA TGTGCCAGCAGACCTGTTCATTTGGGGGGCTACACCTTC.

CDR3 coding DNA: TGTGCCTGGGCCCCCCTACTAACTAATGAGCAGTTCTTC. This gives the protein CAWAPLLTNEQFF. This chain connects TRBV30 to TRBJ2-1, with no clear D. V lost 5 bases to trimming and J lost 7 bases, with 15 bases between them. Germline CDR1 reads GTSNPN; CDR2 reads SVGIG (reference sequence). The CDR3 runs to 13 residues.

The chain carries TRBV30 and TRBJ1-4; no firm D call. The V gene's germline CDR1 is GTSNPN and CDR2 SVGIG (reference sequence). V dropped 0 bases and J dropped 5 bases, with 7 bases sitting between them. The CDR3 loop spans 13 amino acids. The CDR3 DNA follows: TGTGCCTGGAGTGTGGGAGGGAATGAAAAACTGTTTTTT. Its protein is CAWSVGGNEKLFF.

The rearrangement uses TRBV25-1 and TRBJ2-5; D is unclear. CDR1 is MGHDK, CDR2 SYGVNS, per germline. The V end lost 3 bases, the J end lost 5 bases, and 16 bases lay between the germline ends. The length of the CDR3 is 15 residues. The CDR3 coding sequence is TGTGCCAGCAGTGACCGGGTTCAACATAGGGAGACCCAGTACTTC. Amino acid sequence: CASSDRVQHRETQYF.

The chain joins TRBV18 to TRBJ2-7, with no clear D. Germline V gives CDR1 KGHSH, CDR2 LQKENI. The CDR3 runs 14 residues. V shed 2 bases and J shed 6 bases, with 14 bases lying between them. In DNA form, the CDR3 reads TGTGCCAGCTCACCAGGGGAAGGCGTGGGCGAGCAGTACTTC. This codes for CASSPGEGVGEQYF.

The genes are TRBV6-6 and TRBJ2-7; possibly TRBD1 for D (5 bases). Germline V gene lookup returns CDR1 MNHNY and CDR2 SVGAGI (reference sequence). This CDR3 region has 14 residues. Deletions cut 0 bases from V and 6 bases from J, with 12 bases between. CDR3 protein: CASSYSGVSGEQYF. The CDR3 DNA is TGTGCCAGCAGTTACTCAGGGGTCTCCGGCGAGCAGTACTTC.

This clone showed up just once. The V gene is TRBV2, the J gene TRBJ2-7; the match to TRBD1 covers 12 bases. Germline CDR1 is SNHLY and CDR2 is FYNNEI. Trimming at V came to 6 bases and at J to 2 bases, leaving 5 bases not matched to a gene. This CDR3 region has 15 residues. The CDR3: CASRNRDRGPYEQYF. The CDR3 coding sequence is TGTGCCAGCAGGAACCGGGACAGGGGGCCCTACGAGCAGTACTTC.

The chain has TRBV30 and TRBJ1-4, with D perhaps TRBD1 (5 bases). Trimming stripped 2 bases from V and 3 bases from J, with 13 bases between. The length of the CDR3 is 15 residues. Germline loops: CDR1 GTSNPN, CDR2 SVGIG (reference sequence). The CDR3 DNA sequence: TGTGCCTGGAGTTGGACATCCGGATCTAATGAAAAACTGTTTTTT. Translation: CAWSWTSGSNEKLFF.